Given below is one TCR beta chain in context. The antigen remains undetermined. The sample originates from a study of blood T cells in healthy people across ages. Study-level points and caveats: Naive CD4+ cells and diversity were both higher in long-lived donors than in aged donors.

For the second PCR, which ran for about 7 to 11 cycles, a sample-barcoded 5' primer and a J-beta primer mix were used. Every molecule of cDNA carried a tag from a template-switch adaptor with 12 random nucleotides. TCRdb recomputed calls from the 5' RACE reads with MiXCR, one row per CDR3 protein. The table includes hundreds of thousands of distinct CDR3 sequences, approximately 60% detected once. This CDR3 is 14 amino acids long. Per the germline V gene, CDR1 is SGHTA and CDR2 is FQGNSA. V was clipped by 2 bases and J by 3 bases, with 11 bases between them. Every donor provided roughly 10 milliliters of peripheral blood. Each sample yielded at least 6 micrograms of PBMC total RNA.

The specimen was blood. V gene TRBV7-2 combines with J gene TRBJ2-7, with TRBD2 as a possible D gene (5 bases). The clonotype comes from a man aged 40-49 years in good health. The CDR3 loop reads CASSLRGSFYEQYF. The CDR3 coding sequence is TGTGCCAGCAGCTTACGGGGTAGTTTCTACGAGCAGTACTTC.